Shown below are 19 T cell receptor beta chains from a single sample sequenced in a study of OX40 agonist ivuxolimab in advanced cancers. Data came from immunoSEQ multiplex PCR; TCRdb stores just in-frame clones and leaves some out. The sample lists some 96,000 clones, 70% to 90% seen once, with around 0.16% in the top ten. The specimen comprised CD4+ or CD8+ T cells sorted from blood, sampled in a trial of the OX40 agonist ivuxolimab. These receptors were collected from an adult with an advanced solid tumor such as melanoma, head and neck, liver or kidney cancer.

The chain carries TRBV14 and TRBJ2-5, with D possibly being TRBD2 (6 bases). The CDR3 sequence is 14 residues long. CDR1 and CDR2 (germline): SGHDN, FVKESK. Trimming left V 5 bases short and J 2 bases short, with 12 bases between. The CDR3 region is CASSRSGLQETQYF. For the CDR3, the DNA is TGTGCCAGCAGCAGATCGGGACTTCAAGAGACCCAGTACTTC.

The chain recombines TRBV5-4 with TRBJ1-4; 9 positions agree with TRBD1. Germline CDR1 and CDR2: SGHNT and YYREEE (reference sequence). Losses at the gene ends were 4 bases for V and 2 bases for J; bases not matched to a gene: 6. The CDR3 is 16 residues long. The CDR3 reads CASSPGQGRTNEKLFF. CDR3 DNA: TGTGCCAGCAGCCCGGGACAGGGTAGGACTAATGAAAAACTGTTTTTT.

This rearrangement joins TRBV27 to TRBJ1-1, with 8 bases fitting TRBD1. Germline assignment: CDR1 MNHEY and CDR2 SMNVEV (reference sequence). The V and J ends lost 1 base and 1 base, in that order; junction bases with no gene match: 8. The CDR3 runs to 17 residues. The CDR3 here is CASSLYGQGPPNTEAFF. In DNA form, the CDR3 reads TGTGCCAGCAGTTTATATGGACAGGGCCCCCCGAACACTGAAGCTTTCTTT.

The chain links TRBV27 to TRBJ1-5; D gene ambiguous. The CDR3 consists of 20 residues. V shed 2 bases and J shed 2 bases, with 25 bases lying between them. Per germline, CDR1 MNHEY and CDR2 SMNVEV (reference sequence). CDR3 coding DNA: TGTGCCAGCAGTTTAAATTCGATGTGGACTGGCAGCTCTGGCAATCAGCCCCAGCATTTT. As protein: CASSLNSMWTGSSGNQPQHF.

Here the CDR3 DNA reads TGTGCCAGCAGCTCGACAGGGAACACCGGGGAGCTGTTTTTT. It encodes CASSSTGNTGELFF. V gene TRBV11-2 combines with J gene TRBJ2-2; TRBD1 might be the D (6 bases). The germline V gene encodes CDR1 SGHAT and CDR2 FQNNGV. The CDR3 covers 14 residues. Between the trimmed V and J ends, which lost 4 bases and 1 base, there was a span of 7 bases.

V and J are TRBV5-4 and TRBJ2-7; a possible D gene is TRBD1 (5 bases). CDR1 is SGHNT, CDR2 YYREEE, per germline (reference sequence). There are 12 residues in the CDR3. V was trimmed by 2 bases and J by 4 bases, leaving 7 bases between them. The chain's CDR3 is CASSFRDYEQYF. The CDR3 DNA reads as TGTGCCAGCAGCTTCAGGGATTACGAGCAGTACTTC.

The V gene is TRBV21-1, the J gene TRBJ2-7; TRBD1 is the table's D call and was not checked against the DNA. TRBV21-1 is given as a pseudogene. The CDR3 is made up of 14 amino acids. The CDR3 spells CASCVRVGDYEQYF. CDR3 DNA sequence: TGTGCCAGCTGCGTCAGGGTTGGGGACTACGAGCAGTACTTC.

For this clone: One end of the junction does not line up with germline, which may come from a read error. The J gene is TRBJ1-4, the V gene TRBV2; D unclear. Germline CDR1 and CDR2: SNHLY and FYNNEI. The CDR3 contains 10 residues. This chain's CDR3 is CASAPAVLVF. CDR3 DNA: TGTGCCAGCGCCCCCGCAGTTCTAGTTTTT.

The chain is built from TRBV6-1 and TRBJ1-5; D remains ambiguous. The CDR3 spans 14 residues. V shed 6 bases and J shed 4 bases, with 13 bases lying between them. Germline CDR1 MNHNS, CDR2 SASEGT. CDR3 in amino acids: CASSRARGNQPQHF. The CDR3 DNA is TGTGCCAGCAGCCGGGCCCGGGGTAATCAGCCCCAGCATTTT.

The CDR3 loop reads CASSLAGTNSGANVLTF. Written as DNA, the CDR3 is TGCGCCAGCAGCTTGGCCGGGACGAACTCTGGGGCCAACGTCCTGACTTTC. The chain employs TRBV5-1 and TRBJ2-6, with D perhaps matching TRBD1 or TRBD2 (5 bases each). CDR3 length: 17 residues. The germline V gene encodes CDR1 SGHRS and CDR2 YFSETQ. Trimming left V 0 bases short and J 0 bases short, with 10 bases between.

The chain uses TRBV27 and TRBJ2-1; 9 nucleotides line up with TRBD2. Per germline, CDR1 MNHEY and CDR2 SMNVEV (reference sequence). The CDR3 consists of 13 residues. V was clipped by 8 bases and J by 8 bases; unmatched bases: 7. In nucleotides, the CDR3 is TGTGCCAGCCGAGGGACTAGCCGCCATGAGCAGTTCTTC. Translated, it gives CASRGTSRHEQFF.

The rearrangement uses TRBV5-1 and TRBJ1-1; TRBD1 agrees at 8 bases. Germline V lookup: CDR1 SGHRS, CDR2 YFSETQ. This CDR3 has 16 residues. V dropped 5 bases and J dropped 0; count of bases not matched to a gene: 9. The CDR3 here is CASRIQGARVNTEAFF. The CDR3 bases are TGCGCCAGCAGAATCCAGGGGGCTAGGGTGAACACTGAAGCTTTCTTT.

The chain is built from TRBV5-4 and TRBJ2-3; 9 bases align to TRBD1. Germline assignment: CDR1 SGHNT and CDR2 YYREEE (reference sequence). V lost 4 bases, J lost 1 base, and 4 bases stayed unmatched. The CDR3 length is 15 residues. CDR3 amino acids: CASSPTGGGTDTQYF. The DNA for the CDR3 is TGTGCCAGCAGCCCCACAGGGGGCGGCACAGATACGCAGTATTTT.

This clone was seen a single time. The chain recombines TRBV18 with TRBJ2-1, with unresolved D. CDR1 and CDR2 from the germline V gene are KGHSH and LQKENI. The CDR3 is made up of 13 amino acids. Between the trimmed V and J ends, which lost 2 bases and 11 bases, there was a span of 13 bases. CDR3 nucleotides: TGTGCCAGCTCACCAAGTGCGAGCGACAAGCAGTTCTTC. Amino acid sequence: CASSPSASDKQFF.

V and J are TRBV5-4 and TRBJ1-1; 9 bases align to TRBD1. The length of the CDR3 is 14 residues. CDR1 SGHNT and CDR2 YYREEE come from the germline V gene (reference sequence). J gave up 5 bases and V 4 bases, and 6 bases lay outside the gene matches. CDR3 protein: CASSGTGSRTEAFF. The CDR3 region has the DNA TGTGCCAGCAGCGGGACAGGGTCCAGGACTGAAGCTTTCTTT.

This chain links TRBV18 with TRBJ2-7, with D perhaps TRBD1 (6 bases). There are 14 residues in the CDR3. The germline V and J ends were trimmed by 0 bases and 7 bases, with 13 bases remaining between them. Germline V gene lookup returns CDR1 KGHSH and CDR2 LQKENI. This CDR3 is CASSPPLGQEEQYF. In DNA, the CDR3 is TGTGCCAGCTCACCACCCCTGGGACAAGAAGAGCAGTACTTC.

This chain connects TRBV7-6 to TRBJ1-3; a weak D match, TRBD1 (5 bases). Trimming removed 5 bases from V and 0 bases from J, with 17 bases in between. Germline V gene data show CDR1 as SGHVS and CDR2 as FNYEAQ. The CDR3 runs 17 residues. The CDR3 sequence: CASSQSGRRDSGNTIYF. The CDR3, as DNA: TGTGCCAGCAGCCAATCGGGACGGCGTGACTCTGGAAACACCATATATTTT. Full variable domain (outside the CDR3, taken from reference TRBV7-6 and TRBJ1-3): GAGVSQSPRYKVTKRGQDVALRCDPISGHVSLYWYRQALGQGPEFLTYFNYEAQQDKSGLPNDRFSAERPEGSISTLTIQRTEQRDSAMYRCASSQSGRRDSGNTIYFGEGSWLTVV.

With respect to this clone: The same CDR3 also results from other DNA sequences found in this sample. CDR3 bases: TGCGCCAGCAGCAAACGGACTAGTGGGTGGAACACCGGGGAGCTGTTTTTT. Protein: CASSKRTSGWNTGELFF. The J gene is TRBJ2-2, the V gene TRBV5-1, with TRBD2 matching over 7 bases. Germline values: CDR1 SGHRS, CDR2 YFSETQ. V was clipped by 4 bases and J by 1 base; unmatched bases: 10. There are 17 residues in the CDR3.

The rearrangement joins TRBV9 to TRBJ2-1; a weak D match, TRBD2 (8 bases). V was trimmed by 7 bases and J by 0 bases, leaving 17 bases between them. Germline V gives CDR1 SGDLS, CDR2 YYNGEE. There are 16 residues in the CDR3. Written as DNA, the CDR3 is TGTGCCAGCTCCCTGCGGGGGGACAGCTCCTACAATGAGCAGTTCTTC. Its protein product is CASSLRGDSSYNEQFF.